This T cell receptor (beta chain) was retrieved from a study of OX40 agonist ivuxolimab in advanced cancers. Study-level information: Aged roughly 23 to 80 with a mean of approximately 60 years, they were about 78% male. Prior therapy, whether anti-PD-1, anti-PD-L1 or anti-CTLA-4, was allowed, and 40% had some.

Only in-frame clones appear in the TCRdb table, and some are missing; sequencing was by immunoSEQ multiplex PCR. Counted here are 80,000 or so clones, about 87% occurring once; the ten biggest clones make up 6.9%. Germline lookup yields CDR1 SQVTM and CDR2 ANQGSEA. There are 13 residues in the CDR3. Trimming took off 4 bases at V and 4 bases at J, with 14 bases between the two ends. V usage is TRBV29-1 and J usage is TRBJ2-7; tentatively, D is TRBD2 (6 bases). The clonotype comes from an adult with an advanced solid tumor such as melanoma, head and neck, liver or kidney cancer. The starting material was CD4+ or CD8+ T cells sorted from blood, obtained in a trial of the OX40 agonist ivuxolimab. CDR3: CSVGGGEGYEQYF. Written as DNA, the CDR3 is TGCAGCGTTGGGGGCGGGGAAGGGTACGAGCAGTACTTC.